This T cell receptor (beta chain) appears in the sequencing data of a study of siplizumab effects on memory and regulatory T cells. Whole-study findings and limits: It was not possible to assign a naive or memory phenotype to roughly 80-97% of proliferating CD4+ or CD8+ clones. Siplizumab gave mappable alloreactive CD4+ clones an average Treg-derived fraction of roughly 72%, against around 30% in controls.

The table came from immunoSEQ multiplex PCR; TCRdb's copy has only in-frame clones and leaves some out. The data show more than 85,000 clones, 92% seen once. For this clone: Its antigen is unknown.

The CDR3 is made up of 17 amino acids. V was trimmed by 0 bases and J by 1 base, leaving 16 bases between them. Germline CDR1 is SGDLS and CDR2 is YYNGEE. The sequencing input was CD4+ T cells sorted from blood. The receptor comes from a human donor in good health. The chain joins TRBV9 to TRBJ2-5; no clear D. The CDR3 DNA reads as TGTGCCAGCAGCGTAGATTCTAACCCAAGGAGCCAAGAGACCCAGTACTTC. It codes for CASSVDSNPRSQETQYF.